These 5 T cell receptor beta chains were all obtained from the same sample, sequenced in a study of blood T cell repertoires in COVID-19. TCRdb keeps only in-frame clones here, not all; method: immunoSEQ multiplex PCR. The table records approximately 290,000 clones, 85% to 90% of them present only once. Material: peripheral blood. The receptors originated from a woman aged 25 to 45 with COVID-19, enrolled during active disease.

The chain uses TRBV5-1 and TRBJ1-6; D uncertain. Germline CDR1 is SGHRS and CDR2 is YFSETQ. Trimming took off 0 bases at V and 10 bases at J, with 11 bases between the two ends. The CDR3 covers 14 residues. The CDR3 bases are TGCGCCAGCAGCTTGGGGTACAGCTCATCACCCCTCCACTTT. Translated: CASSLGYSSSPLHF.

The CDR3 sequence: CAISRTSGGAGTDTQYF. CDR3 in DNA: TGTGCCATCAGCCGGACTAGCGGGGGGGCCGGCACAGATACGCAGTATTTT. V usage is TRBV10-3 and J usage is TRBJ2-3; 15 bases are a match to TRBD2. Germline CDR1 is ENHRY and CDR2 is SYGVKD. The CDR3 spans 17 residues. V shed 6 bases and J 1 base; nucleotides not matched to a gene: 5.

V gene TRBV4-1 combines with J gene TRBJ1-5; 7 bases agree with TRBD1. In germline, CDR1 is MGHRA, CDR2 YSYEKL. V lost 8 bases, J lost 9 bases, and 10 bases stayed unmatched. The CDR3 extends over 13 amino acids. The CDR3 DNA is TGCGCCAGCGGAGGACAGGTTTCGTGGCCCCAGCATTTT. This codes for CASGGQVSWPQHF.

J is TRBJ1-1 and V is TRBV3-1 (or the pseudogene TRBV3-2); no definite D call. The CDR3 runs to 14 residues. Germline assignment: CDR1 LGHDT and CDR2 YNNKEL (reference sequence). V lost 5 bases and J 3 bases, leaving 13 bases between the germline ends. Here the CDR3 reads CASSYQLPDTEAFF. The DNA of the CDR3 is TGTGCCAGCAGCTATCAACTCCCCGACACTGAAGCTTTCTTT.

V is TRBV9 and J is TRBJ2-1; D perhaps matches TRBD2 (6 bases). Trimming cost V 0 bases and J 5 bases, with 15 bases left between them. The CDR3 has 16 amino acids. The V gene's germline CDR1 is SGDLS and CDR2 YYNGEE. CDR3 region: CASSVGYGGADNEQFF. The CDR3 nucleotides read TGTGCCAGCAGCGTAGGTTACGGCGGGGCGGACAATGAGCAGTTCTTC. Filled out from reference TRBV9 and TRBJ2-1, the complete variable domain reads DSGVTQTPKHLITATGQRVTLRCSPRSGDLSVYWYQQSLDQGLQFLIQYYNGEERAKGNILERFSAQQFPDLHSELNLSSLELGDSALYFCASSVGYGGADNEQFFGPGTRLTVL.